These 23 T cell receptor beta chains came from one sample sequenced in a study of T cells in localized non-small cell lung cancer. Some clones are missing from TCRdb's copy, which holds only in-frame ones; the method was immunoSEQ multiplex PCR. The sample shows tens of thousands of clones, about 76% of them seen only once. This specimen was PBMCs, taken before any cancer treatment. The receptors come from a woman aged 35 to 75 with stage II squamous cell lung carcinoma.

The CDR3 here is CASSLSDTQYF. The CDR3 DNA follows: TGTGCCAGTAGTCTCAGTGATACGCAGTATTTT. V gene TRBV19 combines with J gene TRBJ2-3; D is unclear. Looked up from germline, CDR1 is LNHDA and CDR2 is SQIVND (reference sequence). The CDR3 is 11 residues long. The V and J ends lost 5 bases and 6 bases respectively, with 6 bases between them.

The chain employs TRBV14 and TRBJ1-3; tentative D call: TRBD1 (5 bases). CDR1 and CDR2 (germline): SGHDN, FVKESK. V was trimmed by 1 base and J by 4 bases, leaving 14 bases between them. This CDR3 comprises 16 residues. CDR3 sequence (DNA): TGTGCCAGCAGCCAAGTAGCGCACAGGCAAGGAAACACCATATATTTT. This sequence encodes CASSQVAHRQGNTIYF.

The chain combines TRBV11-3 with TRBJ2-1, with 8 bases fitting TRBD2. Germline loops: CDR1 SGHNT, CDR2 YENEEA. The CDR3 runs 14 residues. V trimming: 5 bases; J trimming: 7 bases; junction bases outside the gene matches: 7. CDR3 protein: CASSTSGGVNEQFF. The CDR3 nucleotides read TGTGCCAGCAGCACTAGCGGTGGGGTAAATGAGCAGTTCTTC.

The chain has TRBV12-2 and TRBJ2-1. TRBV12-2 is noted as a pseudogene. This CDR3 contains 8 residues. CDR3 residues: CASRLVFF. The CDR3, as DNA: TGTGCAAGTCGCTTAGTTTTCTTC.

V gene TRBV5-6 combines with J gene TRBJ1-4; D gene unclear. CDR1 is SGHDT and CDR2 is YYEEEE in the germline V gene. V gave up 3 bases and J gave up 4 bases, with 7 bases separating them. The CDR3 extends over 13 amino acids. The CDR3 is CASSYRYNEKLFF. As DNA, the CDR3 is TGTGCCAGCAGCTACCGTTATAATGAAAAACTGTTTTTT.

The chain has TRBV10-3 and TRBJ1-5; D remains ambiguous. Germline V gene lookup returns CDR1 ENHRY and CDR2 SYGVKD. The CDR3 spans 14 residues. V gave up 3 bases and J gave up 7 bases, with 13 bases separating them. The CDR3: CAISDNNMGQPQHF. CDR3 bases: TGTGCCATCAGTGACAACAATATGGGACAGCCCCAGCATTTT.

The table lists this clone with a few counts. The rearrangement uses TRBV28 and TRBJ1-2; 7 nucleotides match TRBD1. In germline, CDR1 is MDHEN, CDR2 SYDVKM. J gave up 6 bases and V 2 bases, and 9 bases lay outside the gene matches. The CDR3 is 15 amino acids. The CDR3 bases are TGTGCCAGCAGTTTACAAGACAGGGATTTGAATGGCTACACCTTC. This sequence encodes CASSLQDRDLNGYTF.

The chain couples TRBV29-1 to TRBJ1-1; D is undetermined. Trimming pared 5 bases from V and 4 bases from J, leaving 5 bases between. Germline V gene lookup returns CDR1 SQVTM and CDR2 ANQGSEA. The CDR3 totals 10 residues. CDR3 bases: TGCAGCGTTTGGGGCACTGAAGCTTTCTTT. Protein product: CSVWGTEAFF.

The rearrangement uses TRBV7-2 and TRBJ2-1, with no clear D. V was pared by 0 bases and J by 2 bases, with 8 bases between. This CDR3 is 15 amino acids long. CDR1 SGHTA and CDR2 FQGNSA come from the germline V gene. In DNA form, the CDR3 reads TGTGCCAGCAGCTTAGCGGAGATCCCCTACAATGAGCAGTTCTTC. Amino acids: CASSLAEIPYNEQFF.

This clone has a handful of counts. The chain couples TRBV6-5 to TRBJ1-5, with TRBD1 identical over 7 bases. This CDR3 contains 15 residues. CDR1 and CDR2 (germline): MNHEY, SVGAGI. V shed 5 bases, J shed 3 bases, and the junction held 7 bases outside the gene matches. This CDR3 reads CASSKGQRINQPQHF. The CDR3, as DNA: TGTGCCAGCAGTAAGGGACAGCGGATCAATCAGCCCCAGCATTTT.

The V and J genes are TRBV15 and TRBJ1-5; D not resolved. Per the germline V gene, CDR1 is LNHNV and CDR2 is YYDKDF (reference sequence). The length of the CDR3 is 14 residues. The germline V and J ends were trimmed by 1 base and 4 bases, with 8 bases remaining between them. CDR3 sequence: CATSRADLNQPQHF. The CDR3 region has the DNA TGTGCCACCAGCAGAGCAGACCTTAATCAGCCCCAGCATTTT.

This clone was picked up one time. DNA of the CDR3: TGTGCCAGCAGCCCACGAACTGGCGACTCTGGGGCCAACGTCCTGACTTTC. It yields the protein CASSPRTGDSGANVLTF. The chain is built from TRBV7-3 and TRBJ2-6; unclear D gene. V dropped 5 bases and J dropped 0 bases, with 14 bases sitting between them. Germline V CDR1 and CDR2: SGHTA, FQGTGA. The CDR3 runs to 17 residues. Drawing the rest from reference TRBV7-3 and TRBJ2-6, the complete variable domain is GAGVSQTPSNKVTEKGKYVELRCDPISGHTALYWYRQSLGQGPEFLIYFQGTGAADDSGLPNDRFFAVRPEGSVSTLKIQRTERGDSAVYLCASSPRTGDSGANVLTFGAGSRLTVL.

The V and J genes are TRBV7-6 and TRBJ2-5; either TRBD1 or TRBD2 may fit D (5 bases each). The germline V gene encodes CDR1 SGHVS and CDR2 FNYEAQ. The CDR3 extends over 13 amino acids. V gave up 5 bases and J gave up 4 bases, with 11 bases separating them. The chain's CDR3 is CASSPNGGETQYF. The CDR3 DNA is TGTGCCAGCAGCCCCAATGGGGGAGAGACCCAGTACTTC.

This clone was observed once. This chain joins TRBV28 and TRBJ1-5; D may be TRBD1 (5 bases). Looked up from germline, CDR1 is MDHEN and CDR2 is SYDVKM. Trimming shortened V by 4 bases and J by 1 base, and 11 bases separated the two germline ends. The CDR3 has 15 residues. The CDR3 DNA sequence: TGTGCCAGCAGTTCGGTGCAGGGAAGCAATCAGCCCCAGCATTTT. Translating gives CASSSVQGSNQPQHF.

The chain couples TRBV28 to TRBJ1-5; D not resolved. V lost 7 bases to trimming and J lost 0 bases, with 7 bases between them. CDR1 is MDHEN, CDR2 SYDVKM, per germline. This CDR3 has 13 residues. CDR3 residues: CASISNSNQPQHF. DNA of the CDR3: TGTGCCAGCATATCGAATAGCAATCAGCCCCAGCATTTT.

This chain links TRBV18 with TRBJ1-3; D not resolved. With 1 base removed from V and 0 bases from J, the gap between germline ends came to 13 bases. The germline CDR1 and CDR2 sequences are KGHSH and LQKENI. The CDR3 has 17 amino acids. DNA of the CDR3: TGTGCCAGCTCACCACTGGCAAGCCAGAGCTCTGGAAACACCATATATTTT. Protein: CASSPLASQSSGNTIYF.

The chain is built from TRBV7-9 and TRBJ2-3; 9 positions match TRBD2. The CDR3 extends over 15 amino acids. V lost 6 bases and J lost 0; bases outside the gene matches: 4. Looked up from germline, CDR1 is SEHNR and CDR2 is FQNEAQ (reference sequence). DNA for the CDR3: TGTGCCAGCAGTCCTACTAGCGGGAGCACAGATACGCAGTATTTT. Protein product: CASSPTSGSTDTQYF.

The chain employs TRBV4-3 and TRBJ2-7, with 9 bases matching TRBD2. Germline V lookup: CDR1 LGHNA, CDR2 YSLEER. There are 15 residues in the CDR3. The trim removed 1 base at V and 2 bases at J, leaving 3 bases unmatched. Here the CDR3 reads CASSQGSGGTYEQYF. CDR3 bases: TGCGCCAGCAGCCAAGGGAGCGGGGGGACCTACGAGCAGTACTTC.

The V and J genes are TRBV28 and TRBJ1-1, with unresolved D. The V end was cut by 4 bases, the J end by 5 bases, with 14 bases between. The CDR3 consists of 14 residues. Germline CDR1 and CDR2: MDHEN and SYDVKM. Here the CDR3 DNA reads TGTGCCAGCAGTTGGGCCAGGAAGGTGACTGAAGCTTTCTTT. Amino acid sequence: CASSWARKVTEAFF.

J is TRBJ1-1 and V is TRBV7-9; D is ambiguous. In germline, CDR1 is SEHNR, CDR2 FQNEAQ (reference sequence). The CDR3 runs 14 residues. Trimming shortened V by 5 bases and J by 2 bases, and 12 bases separated the two germline ends. In DNA, the CDR3 is TGTGCCAGCAGCACTCAGACGGGTAACACTGAAGCTTTCTTT. It is translated as CASSTQTGNTEAFF.

The V and J genes are TRBV18 and TRBJ2-7; D unclear. Germline CDR1 KGHSH, CDR2 LQKENI. Trimming took off 0 bases at V and 1 base at J, with 4 bases between the two ends. The CDR3 totals 13 residues. The CDR3 DNA is TGTGCCAGCTCACCACCGGGGTCCTACGAGCAGTACTTC. The encoded protein is CASSPPGSYEQYF.

Comments on this clone: At one of its ends the junction is not consistent with the germline gene, which may arise from a read error. The chain recombines TRBV5-6 with TRBJ2-7, with D unresolved. From germline, CDR1 is SGHDT and CDR2 YYEEEE. This CDR3 region has 12 residues. The CDR3 sequence is CTSSLAGYEQYF. The CDR3 DNA sequence: TGTACCAGCAGCTTGGCTGGGTACGAGCAGTACTTC. Filled out from reference TRBV5-6 and TRBJ2-7, the complete variable domain reads DAGVTQSPTHLIKTRGQQVTLRCSPKSGHDTVSWYQQALGQGPQFIFQYYEEEERQRGNFPDRFSGHQFPNYSSELNVNALLLGDSALYLCTSSLAGYEQYFGPGTRLTVT.

V is TRBV2 and J is TRBJ2-7, with 8 bases fitting TRBD1. With 3 bases clipped from V and 0 bases from J, the junction kept 13 bases outside the gene matches. CDR1 is SNHLY, CDR2 FYNNEI, per germline. The CDR3 spans 18 residues. CDR3 amino acids: CASSERGAGQVSSYEQYF. CDR3 nucleotides: TGTGCCAGCAGTGAGAGAGGGGCGGGACAGGTGAGCTCCTACGAGCAGTACTTC.